These T cell receptor beta chains were read from a single sample in a study of blood T cell repertoires in COVID-19. Assay: immunoSEQ multiplex PCR; the TCRdb copy retains only in-frame clones and omits some. The profile shows 410,000 or so clones, about 89% of them singletons. The sample consisted of peripheral blood. Receptors were obtained from a woman between 35 and 50 years old with COVID-19, enrolled during active disease. Each CDR3 is given with its conserved first and last residue. A D gene is named only where the DNA matches it firmly. Size values are once, few and many counts, or a class for expanded clones, and some rows have none.

J gene | clone size | D gene | V gene | CDR3 protein | CDR3 DNA
TRBJ1-2 | - | TRBD1 | TRBV9 | CASSATLQGLETGYTF | TGTGCCAGCAGCGCCACATTACAGGGGTTAGAAACTGGCTACACCTTC
TRBJ2-7 | - | TRBD2 | TRBV27 | CASSLVPPASGGGEQYF | TGTGCCAGCAGTTTGGTTCCTCCGGCTAGCGGGGGCGGCGAGCAGTACTTC
TRBJ1-2 | - | TRBD1 | TRBV6-5 | CASSYSGQGVYGYTF | TGTGCCAGCAGTTACTCGGGGCAGGGGGTATATGGCTACACCTTC
TRBJ2-5 | - | TRBD2 | TRBV5-1 | CASSLGSSGRETQYF | TGCGCCAGCAGCTTGGGATCTAGCGGACGAGAGACCCAGTACTTC
TRBJ2-1 | - | - | TRBV4-3 | CASSQDKILGGGPIEQFF | TGCGCCAGCAGCCAAGATAAGATTCTAGGGGGGGGCCCAATCGAGCAGTTCTTC
TRBJ1-1 | - | - | TRBV2 | CASSDQGGGSEAFF | TGTGCCAGCAGTGACCAGGGAGGCGGCTCTGAAGCTTTCTTT
TRBJ1-6 | - | - | TRBV2 | CASSVAGATLHF | TGTGCCAGCAGTGTAGCGGGGGCTACCCTCCACTTT
TRBJ1-2 | few | - | TRBV19 | CASTQAGGGYTF | TGTGCCAGTACCCAGGCGGGAGGAGGCTACACCTTC
TRBJ1-2 | - | - | TRBV5-4 | CASSFGQRGDGYTF | TGTGCCAGCAGCTTTGGACAGCGAGGGGATGGCTACACCTTC
TRBJ1-1 | - | - | TRBV11-1 | CASSLRGMNTEAFF | TGTGCCAGCAGCTTAAGGGGGATGAACACTGAAGCTTTCTTT
TRBJ1-5 | - | TRBD1 | TRBV27 | CATRGQGNLGNQPQHF | TGTGCCACCCGAGGACAGGGTAACTTAGGCAATCAGCCCCAGCATTTT
TRBJ1-2 | - | TRBD1 | TRBV30 | CAWSGGQGHRGGYTF | TGTGCCTGGAGTGGAGGACAGGGCCACCGGGGTGGCTACACCTTC
TRBJ2-2 | - | - | TRBV27 | CASSLSRAGTGELFF | TGTGCCAGCAGTTTATCCAGGGCCGGCACCGGGGAGCTGTTTTTT
TRBJ1-2 | - | - | TRBV30 | CAWSRLDGYTF | TGTGCCTGGTCACGACTTGATGGCTACACCTTC
TRBJ1-2 | - | - | TRBV18 | CASSPPVGGGGSYTF | TGTGCCAGCTCACCACCGGTCGGAGGGGGGGGAAGCTACACCTTC
TRBJ2-7 | - | - | TRBV6-5 | CASSYGQAHKFEQYF | TGTGCCAGCAGTTACGGCCAGGCCCACAAATTCGAGCAGTACTTC
TRBJ2-2 | - | - | TRBV12-3/TRBV12-4 | CASTEWTGELFF | TGTGCCAGCACCGAGTGGACCGGGGAGCTGTTTTTT
TRBJ2-5 | - | - | TRBV10-3 | CAISESPKGQETQYF | TGTGCCATCAGTGAGTCGCCGAAGGGGCAAGAGACCCAGTACTTC
TRBJ1-1 | - | - | TRBV6-6 | CASSYLAEAEAFF | TGTGCCAGCAGTTACCTTGCGGAGGCTGAAGCTTTCTTT
TRBJ2-3 | - | TRBD2 | TRBV7-3 | CASSFSGRATSTDTQYF | TGTGCCAGCAGCTTCAGCGGGAGGGCGACTAGCACAGATACGCAGTATTTT
TRBJ2-5 | - | TRBD2 | TRBV27 | CASSLSIGRGETQYF | TGTGCCAGCAGTTTATCTATAGGGAGGGGAGAGACCCAGTACTTC
TRBJ1-6 | - | - | TRBV6-2/TRBV6-3 | CASSYTSDSANSPLHF | TGTGCCAGCAGTTACACATCGGACAGCGCCAATTCACCCCTCCACTTT
TRBJ1-5 | - | - | TRBV28 | CAINPPGQPQHF | TGTGCCATCAACCCACCAGGTCAGCCCCAGCATTTT
TRBJ2-7 | - | TRBD1 | TRBV5-1 | CASSFRGQDRGRGNEQYF | TGCGCCAGCAGCTTTAGGGGGCAAGACAGGGGGCGAGGAAACGAGCAGTACTTC
TRBJ1-5 | - | TRBD1 | TRBV27 | CASSPLGQGVQPQHF | TGTGCCAGCAGTCCACTCGGACAGGGGGTTCAGCCCCAGCATTTT